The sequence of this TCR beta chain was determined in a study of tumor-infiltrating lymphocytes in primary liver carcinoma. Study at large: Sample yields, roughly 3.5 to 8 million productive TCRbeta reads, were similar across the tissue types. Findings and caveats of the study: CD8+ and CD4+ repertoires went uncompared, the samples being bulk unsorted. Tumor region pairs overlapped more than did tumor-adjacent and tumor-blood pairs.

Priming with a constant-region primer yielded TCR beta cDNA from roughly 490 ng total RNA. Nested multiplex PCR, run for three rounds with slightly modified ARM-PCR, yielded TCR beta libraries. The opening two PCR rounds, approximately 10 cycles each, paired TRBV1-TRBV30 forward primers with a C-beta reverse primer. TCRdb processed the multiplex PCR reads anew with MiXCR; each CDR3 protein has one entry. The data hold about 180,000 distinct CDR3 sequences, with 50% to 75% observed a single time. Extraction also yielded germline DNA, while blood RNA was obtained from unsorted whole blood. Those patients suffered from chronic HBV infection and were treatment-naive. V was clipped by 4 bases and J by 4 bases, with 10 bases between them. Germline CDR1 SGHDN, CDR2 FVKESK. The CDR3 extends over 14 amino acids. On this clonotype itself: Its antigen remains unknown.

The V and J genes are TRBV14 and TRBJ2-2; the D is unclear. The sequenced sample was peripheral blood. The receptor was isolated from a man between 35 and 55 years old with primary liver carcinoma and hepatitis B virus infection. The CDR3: CASSLSRATGELFF. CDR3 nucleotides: TGTGCCAGCAGCCTGAGTAGGGCCACCGGGGAGCTGTTTTTT. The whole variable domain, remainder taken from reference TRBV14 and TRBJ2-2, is EAGVTQFPSHSVIEKGQTVTLRCDPISGHDNLYWYRRVMGKEIKFLLHFVKESKQDESGMPNNRFLAERTGGTYSTLKVQPAELEDSGVYFCASSLSRATGELFFGEGSRLTVL.